Detailed here is one TCR beta chain. Measured with immunoSEQ multiplex PCR; TCRdb has only the in-frame clones, and not every one. The table has under 20,000 clones, 70% to 90% seen once. The data were taken from a study of T cell changes during pregnancy in multiple sclerosis. Germline V lookup: CDR1 LNHDA, CDR2 SQIVND (reference sequence). Trimming at V came to 5 bases and at J to 4 bases, leaving 4 bases not matched to a gene. CDR3 length equals 14 residues. The rearrangement joins TRBV19 to TRBJ1-4; TRBD1 agrees at 7 bases. The clonotype originates from a female donor with multiple sclerosis, enrolled in a pregnancy study. Specimen: CD8+ T cells from peripheral blood mononuclear cells, collected after pregnancy. The CDR3 reads CASSPDRDNEKLFF. The DNA for the CDR3 is TGTGCCAGTAGTCCTGACAGGGATAATGAAAAACTGTTTTTT.